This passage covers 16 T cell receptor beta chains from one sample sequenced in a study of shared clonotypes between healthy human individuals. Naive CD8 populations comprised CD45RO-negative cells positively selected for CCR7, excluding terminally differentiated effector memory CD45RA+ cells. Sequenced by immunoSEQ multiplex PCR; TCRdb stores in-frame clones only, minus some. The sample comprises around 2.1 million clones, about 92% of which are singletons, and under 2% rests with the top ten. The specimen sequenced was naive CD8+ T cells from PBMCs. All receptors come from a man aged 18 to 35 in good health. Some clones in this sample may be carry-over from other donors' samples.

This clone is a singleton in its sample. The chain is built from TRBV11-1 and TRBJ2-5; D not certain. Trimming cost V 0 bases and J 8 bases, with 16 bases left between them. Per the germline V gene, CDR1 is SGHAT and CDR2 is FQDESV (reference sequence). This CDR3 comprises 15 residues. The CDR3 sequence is CASSLAYTWVKTQYF. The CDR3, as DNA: TGTGCCAGCAGCTTAGCATACACCTGGGTCAAAACCCAGTACTTC.

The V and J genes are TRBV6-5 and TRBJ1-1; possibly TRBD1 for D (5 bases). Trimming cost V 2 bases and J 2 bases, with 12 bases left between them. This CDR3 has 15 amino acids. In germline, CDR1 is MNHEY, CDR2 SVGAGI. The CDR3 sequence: CASSYRAGYNTEAFF. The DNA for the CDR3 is TGTGCCAGCAGTTACAGGGCAGGGTACAACACTGAAGCTTTCTTT.

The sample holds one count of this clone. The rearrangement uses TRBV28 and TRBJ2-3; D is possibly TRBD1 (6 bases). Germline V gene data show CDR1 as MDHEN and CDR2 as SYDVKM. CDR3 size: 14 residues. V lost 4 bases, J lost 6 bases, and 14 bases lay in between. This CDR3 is CASSSQGKWDTQYF. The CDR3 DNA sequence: TGTGCCAGCAGTTCTCAGGGGAAGTGGGATACGCAGTATTTT.

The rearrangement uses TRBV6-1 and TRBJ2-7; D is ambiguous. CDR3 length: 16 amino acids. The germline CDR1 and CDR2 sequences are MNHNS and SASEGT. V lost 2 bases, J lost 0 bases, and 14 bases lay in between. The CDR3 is CASSEPPGGSSYEQYF. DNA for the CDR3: TGTGCCAGCAGTGAACCCCCCGGCGGTAGCTCCTACGAGCAGTACTTC.

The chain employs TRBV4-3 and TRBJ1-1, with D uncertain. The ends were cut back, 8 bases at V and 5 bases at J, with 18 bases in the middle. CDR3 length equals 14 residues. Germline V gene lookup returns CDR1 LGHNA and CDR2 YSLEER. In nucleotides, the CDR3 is TGCGCCAGCGGCCGAGGAGTGCGAGGAACTGAAGCTTTCTTT. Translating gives CASGRGVRGTEAFF.

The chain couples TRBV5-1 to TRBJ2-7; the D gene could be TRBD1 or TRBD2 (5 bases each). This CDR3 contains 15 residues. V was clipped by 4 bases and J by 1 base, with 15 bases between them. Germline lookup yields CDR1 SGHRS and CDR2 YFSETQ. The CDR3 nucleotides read TGCGCCAGCAGCGCAACCGGGACCGCATCCTACGAGCAGTACTTC. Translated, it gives CASSATGTASYEQYF.

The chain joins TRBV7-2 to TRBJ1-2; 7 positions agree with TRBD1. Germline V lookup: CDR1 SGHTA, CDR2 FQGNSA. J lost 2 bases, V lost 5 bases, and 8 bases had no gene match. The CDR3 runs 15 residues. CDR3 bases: TGTGCCAGCAGCCCTTCAGGGGGAGGGAACTATGGCTACACCTTC. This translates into CASSPSGGGNYGYTF.

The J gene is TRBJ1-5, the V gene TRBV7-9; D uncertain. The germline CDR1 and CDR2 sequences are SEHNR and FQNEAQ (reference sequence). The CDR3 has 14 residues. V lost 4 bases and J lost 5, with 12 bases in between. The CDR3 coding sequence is TGTGCCAGCAGCTCGACAAACGTGGATCAGCCCCAGCATTTT. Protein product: CASSSTNVDQPQHF.

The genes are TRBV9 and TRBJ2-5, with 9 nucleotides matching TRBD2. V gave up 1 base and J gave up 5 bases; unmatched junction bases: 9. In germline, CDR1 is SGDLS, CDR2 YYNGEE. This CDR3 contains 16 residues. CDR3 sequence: CASSVSKREVRETQYF. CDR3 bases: TGTGCCAGCAGCGTATCGAAGCGGGAGGTGCGGGAGACCCAGTACTTC.

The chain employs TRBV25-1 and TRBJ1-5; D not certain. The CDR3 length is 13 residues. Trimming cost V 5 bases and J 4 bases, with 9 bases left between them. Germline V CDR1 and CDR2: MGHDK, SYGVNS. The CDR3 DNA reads TGTGCCAGCAGTCGGCCGGCTAATCAGCCCCAGCATTTT. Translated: CASSRPANQPQHF.

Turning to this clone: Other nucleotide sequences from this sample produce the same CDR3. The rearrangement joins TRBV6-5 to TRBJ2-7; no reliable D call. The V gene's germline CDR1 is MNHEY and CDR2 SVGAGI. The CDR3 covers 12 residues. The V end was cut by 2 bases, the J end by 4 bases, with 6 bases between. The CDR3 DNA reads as TGTGCCAGCAGTTACGACGGATACGAGCAGTACTTC. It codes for CASSYDGYEQYF.

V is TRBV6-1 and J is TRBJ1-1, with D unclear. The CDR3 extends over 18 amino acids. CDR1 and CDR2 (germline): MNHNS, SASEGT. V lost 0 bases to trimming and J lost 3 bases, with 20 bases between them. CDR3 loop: CASSEAEYVKGWDTEAFF. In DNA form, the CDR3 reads TGTGCCAGCAGTGAAGCGGAGTATGTCAAAGGGTGGGACACTGAAGCTTTCTTT.

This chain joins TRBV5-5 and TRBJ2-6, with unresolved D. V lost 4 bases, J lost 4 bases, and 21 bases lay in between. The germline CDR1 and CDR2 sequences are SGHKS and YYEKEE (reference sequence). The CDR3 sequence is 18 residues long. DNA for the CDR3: TGTGCCAGCAGCCTGGCGCCGGTTCTTGCGACCGGGGCCAACGTCCTGACTTTC. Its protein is CASSLAPVLATGANVLTF.

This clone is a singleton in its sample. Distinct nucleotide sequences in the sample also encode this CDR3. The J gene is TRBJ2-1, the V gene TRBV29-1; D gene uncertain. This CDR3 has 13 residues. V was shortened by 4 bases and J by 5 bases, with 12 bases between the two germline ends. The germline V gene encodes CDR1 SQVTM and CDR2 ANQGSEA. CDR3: CSVAGLRNNEQFF. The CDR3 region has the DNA TGCAGCGTTGCGGGCCTAAGGAACAATGAGCAGTTCTTC.

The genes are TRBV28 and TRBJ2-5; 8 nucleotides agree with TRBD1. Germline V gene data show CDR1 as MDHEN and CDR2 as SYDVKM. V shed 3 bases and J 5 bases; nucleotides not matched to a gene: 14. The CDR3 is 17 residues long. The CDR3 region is CASSFRTGPFPEETQYF. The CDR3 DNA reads TGTGCCAGCAGTTTTAGGACAGGGCCCTTTCCGGAGGAGACCCAGTACTTC. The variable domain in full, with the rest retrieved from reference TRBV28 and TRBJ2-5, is DVKVTQSSRYLVKRTGEKVFLECVQDMDHENMFWYRQDPGLGLRLIYFSYDVKMKEKGDIPEGYSVSREKKERFSLILESASTNQTSMYLCASSFRTGPFPEETQYFGPGTRLLVL.

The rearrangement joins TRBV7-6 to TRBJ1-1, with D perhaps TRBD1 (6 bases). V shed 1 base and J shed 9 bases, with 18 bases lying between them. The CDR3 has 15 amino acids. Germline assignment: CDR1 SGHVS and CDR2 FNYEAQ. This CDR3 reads CASSLEVRGRSQAFF. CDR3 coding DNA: TGTGCCAGCAGCTTAGAGGTCAGGGGCCGCAGTCAAGCTTTCTTT.